Presented here are 25 T cell receptor beta chains from one specimen sequenced in a study of CD8 T cells in ankylosing spondylitis. Study findings and constraints: A motif in TCR beta, a set of seven to nine highly homologous variants, appeared characteristic of ankylosing spondylitis blood.

No antigen has been identified for these receptors. TCRdb reprocessed the 5' RACE reads with MiXCR, giving one entry per CDR3 protein. This sample has about 220,000 distinct CDR3 sequences, with about 7% found just once. What was sequenced was blood, either unsorted or a sorted T cell fraction (not recorded which). Receptors originate from a male donor with ankylosing spondylitis.

The V call is TRBV29-1, the J call TRBJ1-1, with TRBD1 matching 9 bases. CDR1 and CDR2 from the germline V gene are SQVTM and ANQGSEA. V dropped 7 bases and J dropped 11; count of bases not matched to a gene: 14. The length of the CDR3 is 13 residues. CDR3 coding DNA: TGCAGCGCGGCCGGGACAGGGAGATTTGAGGCTTTCTTT. Encoded protein: CSAAGTGRFEAFF. Complete variable domain (other parts from reference TRBV29-1 and TRBJ1-1): SAVISQKPSRDICQRGTSLTIQCQVDSQVTMMFWYRQQPGQSLTLIATANQGSEATYESGFVIDKFPISRPNLTFSTLTVSNMSPEDSSIYLCSAAGTGRFEAFFGQGTRLTVV.

This chain joins TRBV11-2 and TRBJ2-1; 13 nucleotides align to TRBD2. The CDR3 is made up of 17 amino acids. V lost 4 bases, J lost 10 bases, and 13 bases stayed unmatched. Germline values: CDR1 SGHAT, CDR2 FQNNGV. CDR3 sequence reads: CASSSNLLGTSGTEQFF. The CDR3 coding sequence is TGTGCCAGCAGCTCCAACCTCCTTGGGACTAGCGGGACCGAGCAGTTCTTC.

This clonotype has a count of ten or more. The chain joins TRBV7-6 to TRBJ2-5, with D possibly being TRBD1 or TRBD2 (5 bases each). The CDR3 is made up of 15 amino acids. The V gene's germline CDR1 is SGHVS and CDR2 FNYEAQ. Trimming took off 1 base at V and 5 bases at J, with 14 bases between the two ends. The CDR3 loop is CASSLEVGVQETQYF. DNA of the CDR3: TGTGCCAGCAGCTTAGAAGTGGGGGTTCAGGAGACCCAGTACTTC.

V gene TRBV12-3 or TRBV12-4 combines with J gene TRBJ2-3; 9 nucleotides align to TRBD2. The ends lost 5 bases at V and 4 bases at J; junction bases unmatched: 7. The CDR3 totals 15 residues. The CDR3 is CASSPLAGAADTQYF. The CDR3 nucleotides read TGTGCCAGCAGTCCCTTAGCGGGGGCTGCAGATACGCAGTATTTT.

The J gene is TRBJ2-7, the V gene TRBV6-5, with TRBD1 matching 9 bases. The germline gives CDR1 MNHEY, CDR2 SVGAGI. The CDR3 totals 12 residues. V lost 8 bases and J lost 6; bases outside the gene matches: 5. DNA for the CDR3: TGTGCCAGCGGGACAGGGTTCGCCGAGCAGTACTTC. Protein product: CASGTGFAEQYF.

Ten or more counts support this clonotype. The chain uses TRBV15 and TRBJ2-5; perhaps TRBD1 as D (6 bases). V lost 6 bases, J lost 5 bases, and 13 bases lay in between. Germline V gene data show CDR1 as LNHNV and CDR2 as YYDKDF (reference sequence). This CDR3 is 13 amino acids long. This CDR3 is CATRDQGYETQYF. CDR3 bases: TGTGCCACCAGAGACCAGGGGTATGAGACCCAGTACTTC. The full variable domain, its missing parts supplied by reference TRBV15 and TRBJ2-5, is DAMVIQNPRYQVTQFGKPVTLSCSQTLNHNVMYWYQQKSSQAPKLLFHYYDKDFNNEADTPDNFQSRRPNTSFCFLDIRSPGLGDTAMYLCATRDQGYETQYFGPGTRLLVL.

V gene TRBV18 combines with J gene TRBJ1-2; TRBD1 matches 7 bases. The CDR3 is made up of 17 amino acids. Germline V gene sequence: CDR1 KGHSH, CDR2 LQKENI. After removal of 3 bases from V and 6 bases from J, the junction contained 16 bases not matched to a gene. The CDR3 sequence: CASSPRGQTSPRDGYTF. The CDR3 region has the DNA TGTGCCAGCTCACCGAGGGGACAGACATCTCCGAGGGATGGCTACACCTTC.

The J gene is TRBJ2-3, the V gene TRBV2; 10 positions match TRBD2. V was clipped by 7 bases and J by 4 bases; unmatched bases: 8. Germline V CDR1 and CDR2: SNHLY, FYNNEI. The CDR3 is made up of 15 amino acids. CDR3 region: CASKLSGRAADTQYF. Written as DNA, the CDR3 is TGTGCCAGCAAGCTCAGCGGGAGGGCCGCAGATACGCAGTATTTT.

This clonotype was detected many times. The chain combines TRBV6-2 or TRBV6-3 with TRBJ1-6; D uncertain. V lost 10 bases to trimming and J lost 3 bases, with 16 bases between them. Per germline, CDR1 MNHEY and CDR2 SVGEGT. The CDR3 has 15 residues. CDR3 nucleotides: TGTGCCACCACGGGGTCGGACCTCTATAATTCACCCCTCCACTTT. Amino acid sequence: CATTGSDLYNSPLHF.

The table lists this clonotype with many counts. The chain recombines TRBV12-3 or TRBV12-4 with TRBJ2-7; a weak D match, TRBD2 (6 bases). The V and J ends lost 2 bases and 7 bases respectively, with 15 bases between them. The CDR3 has 14 residues. CDR3 region: CASSLMGLGWEQYF. CDR3 nucleotides: TGTGCCAGCAGTTTAATGGGACTGGGCTGGGAGCAGTACTTC.

This clonotype was observed at least ten times. This chain's CDR3 is CSVGDYEQYF. The CDR3, as DNA: TGCAGCGTCGGCGACTACGAGCAGTACTTC. This chain links TRBV29-1 with TRBJ2-7; no reliable D call. V was pared by 6 bases and J by 3 bases, with 6 bases between. Germline lookup yields CDR1 SQVTM and CDR2 ANQGSEA. The CDR3 consists of 10 residues.

This clonotype was observed many times. The chain links TRBV6-2 or TRBV6-3 to TRBJ2-3; D unclear. The CDR3 loop spans 13 amino acids. Germline V CDR1 and CDR2: MNHEY, SVGEGT. V was clipped by 2 bases and J by 4 bases, with 7 bases between them. The CDR3 nucleotides are TGTGCCAGCAGTTACCCAGTTTCAGATACGCAGTATTTT. Translated: CASSYPVSDTQYF.

The rearrangement uses TRBV2 and TRBJ2-7; D gene ambiguous. Trimming left V 1 base short and J 3 bases short, with 10 bases between. The CDR3 covers 14 residues. Germline loops: CDR1 SNHLY, CDR2 FYNNEI. CDR3 nucleotides: TGTGCCAGCAGTGAAGTGCCAGAAAACTACGAGCAGTACTTC. It specifies CASSEVPENYEQYF.

This clonotype was counted at least ten times. The chain uses TRBV28 and TRBJ2-1, with TRBD1 matching 8 bases. V was clipped by 6 bases and J by 4 bases; unmatched bases: 11. The CDR3 totals 16 residues. Per germline, CDR1 MDHEN and CDR2 SYDVKM. The CDR3 is CASSKGRTGIYNEQFF. In DNA, the CDR3 is TGTGCCAGCAGCAAGGGCCGGACAGGGATTTACAATGAGCAGTTCTTC. The whole variable domain, remainder taken from reference TRBV28 and TRBJ2-1, is DVKVTQSSRYLVKRTGEKVFLECVQDMDHENMFWYRQDPGLGLRLIYFSYDVKMKEKGDIPEGYSVSREKKERFSLILESASTNQTSMYLCASSKGRTGIYNEQFFGPGTRLTVL.

This clonotype was picked up many times. The gene calls are TRBV9 and TRBJ1-2; D perhaps matches TRBD1 (5 bases). V was clipped by 0 bases and J by 9 bases, with 15 bases between them. This CDR3 spans 14 amino acids. From germline, CDR1 is SGDLS and CDR2 YYNGEE. The CDR3 is CASSVAGPEGRYTF. CDR3 bases: TGTGCCAGCAGCGTAGCTGGGCCGGAGGGGCGCTACACCTTC.

The chain joins TRBV11-2 to TRBJ1-1; D uncertain. The CDR3 has 15 residues. Trimming took 1 base from V and 1 from J, leaving 10 bases between them. Germline CDR1 and CDR2: SGHAT and FQNNGV. CDR3 nucleotides: TGTGCCAGCAGCTTAGGATCATGGTCGAACACTGAAGCTTTCTTT. The encoded protein is CASSLGSWSNTEAFF.

At least ten counts were recorded for this clonotype. The genes are TRBV20-1 and TRBJ2-7; TRBD2 is a possible D gene (5 bases). V lost 3 bases and J lost 3, with 15 bases in between. This CDR3 has 14 residues. Looked up from germline, CDR1 is DFQATT and CDR2 is SNEGSKA (reference sequence). CDR3 amino acids: CSARARDYYYEQYF. Here the CDR3 DNA reads TGCAGTGCTAGGGCACGTGACTACTACTACGAGCAGTACTTC.

This clonotype was counted at least ten times. V usage is TRBV28 and J usage is TRBJ2-1, with 9 bases fitting TRBD1. Losses at the gene ends were 9 bases for V and 6 bases for J; bases not matched to a gene: 9. CDR3 length equals 14 residues. CDR1 and CDR2 (germline): MDHEN, SYDVKM. For the CDR3, the DNA is TGTGCCAGGGTGGACAGGGGACCGGTCAATGAGCAGTTCTTC. Translated: CARVDRGPVNEQFF. Combining the CDR3 with reference TRBV28 and TRBJ2-1 gives the whole variable domain DVKVTQSSRYLVKRTGEKVFLECVQDMDHENMFWYRQDPGLGLRLIYFSYDVKMKEKGDIPEGYSVSREKKERFSLILESASTNQTSMYLCARVDRGPVNEQFFGPGTRLTVL.

Only a few counts were recorded for this clonotype. In DNA form, the CDR3 reads TGTGCCAGCAGTTTCCCCCCCGGGGAGCTGTTTTTT. Protein sequence: CASSFPPGELFF. The V gene is TRBV12-3 or TRBV12-4, the J gene TRBJ2-2, with D uncertain. Trimming removed 3 bases from V and 6 bases from J, with 5 bases in between. This CDR3 region has 12 residues.

This clonotype was seen at least ten times. CDR3 DNA: TGTGCCAGCAGCAGGGAAGTGGGAGAAGAGACCCAGTACTTC. This gives the protein CASSREVGEETQYF. This rearrangement joins TRBV7-2 to TRBJ2-5, with D possibly being TRBD2 (5 bases). The CDR3 consists of 14 residues. The V end lost 5 bases, the J end lost 3 bases, and 13 bases lay between the germline ends. The germline CDR1 and CDR2 sequences are SGHTA and FQGNSA.

This clonotype was detected a few times. The chain links TRBV5-5 to TRBJ1-2, with 7 bases that match TRBD1. This CDR3 has 14 amino acids. The junction had 9 bases not matched to a gene; V was cut back by 3 bases and J by 7 bases. Germline lookup yields CDR1 SGHKS and CDR2 YYEKEE (reference sequence). The CDR3 region has the DNA TGTGCCAGCAGCTCAACCGGGACAGTACGTGGCTACACCTTC. Translated: CASSSTGTVRGYTF.

This clonotype was recorded many times. This chain links TRBV28 with TRBJ2-6, with D possibly TRBD1 on 6 matching bases. The CDR3 totals 16 residues. V gave up 5 bases and J gave up 0 bases, with 11 bases separating them. Germline V gene data show CDR1 as MDHEN and CDR2 as SYDVKM. Here the CDR3 reads CASSPDSLSGANVLTF. For the CDR3, the DNA is TGTGCCAGCAGTCCGGACAGCCTCTCTGGGGCCAACGTCCTGACTTTC.

This clonotype showed up just a few times. The gene calls are TRBV19 and TRBJ2-2, with D hard to call. Germline assignment: CDR1 LNHDA and CDR2 SQIVND (reference sequence). The CDR3 totals 13 residues. The V gene lost 2 bases and the J gene lost 1 base, with 2 bases spanning the gap. The CDR3 region is CASSIQNTGELFF. The CDR3 coding sequence is TGTGCCAGTAGTATACAGAACACCGGGGAGCTGTTTTTT.

This clonotype was found many times. J is TRBJ2-7 and V is TRBV11-2; a possible D gene is TRBD1 (6 bases). There are 13 residues in the CDR3. Germline V gene data show CDR1 as SGHAT and CDR2 as FQNNGV. The V gene lost 5 bases and the J gene lost 6 bases, with 14 bases spanning the gap. This CDR3 is CASSPRTVFEQYF. CDR3 DNA sequence: TGTGCCAGCAGCCCAAGGACAGTTTTCGAGCAGTACTTC.

This clonotype was detected only a few times. The chain links TRBV11-2 to TRBJ2-7; D uncertain. There are 13 residues in the CDR3. CDR1 and CDR2 (germline): SGHAT, FQNNGV. Trimming removed 0 bases at V and 6 bases at J, with 9 bases between. The CDR3 DNA sequence: TGTGCCAGCAGCTTAGATGGCATCCGCGAGCAGTACTTC. Translation: CASSLDGIREQYF.